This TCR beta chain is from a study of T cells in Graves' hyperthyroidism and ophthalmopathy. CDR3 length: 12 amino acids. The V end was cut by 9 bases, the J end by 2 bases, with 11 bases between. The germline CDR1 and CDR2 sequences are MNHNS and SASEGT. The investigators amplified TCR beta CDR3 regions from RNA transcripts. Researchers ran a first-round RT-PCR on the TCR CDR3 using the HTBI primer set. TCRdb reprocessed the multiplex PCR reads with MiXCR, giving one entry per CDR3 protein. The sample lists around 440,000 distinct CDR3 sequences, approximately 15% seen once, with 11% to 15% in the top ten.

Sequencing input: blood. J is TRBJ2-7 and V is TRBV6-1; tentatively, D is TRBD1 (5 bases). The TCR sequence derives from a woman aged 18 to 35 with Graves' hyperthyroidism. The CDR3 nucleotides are TGTGCCAGTTACAGGATACCCTACGAGCAGTACTTC. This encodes CASYRIPYEQYF.